This T cell receptor (beta chain) was identified in a study of early T cells in non-severe SARS-CoV-2 infection. This clonotype was found many times. Trimming shortened V by 1 base and J by 2 bases, and 9 bases separated the two germline ends. Germline V CDR1 and CDR2: SEHNR, FQNEAQ (reference sequence). The CDR3 has 14 residues. Using its own MiXCR run on the 5' RACE reads, TCRdb lists one record per CDR3 protein. The sample yields about 52,000 distinct CDR3 sequences, about 6.2% seen once. Sequencing was done on a sample of whole blood. This receptor was identified in an adult who was a healthcare worker with PCR-confirmed SARS-CoV-2 infection or an uninfected control (not recorded which). The rearrangement links TRBV7-9 to TRBJ2-7; no reliable D call. The CDR3 protein is CASSLGQAAYEQYF. For the CDR3, the DNA is TGTGCCAGCAGCTTAGGGCAGGCCGCCTACGAGCAGTACTTC.